What follows describes a single T cell receptor beta chain. This sample is part of a study of blood T cell repertoires in COVID-19. Study-level information: The samples span acute and convalescent COVID-19 from the United States, Italy and Spain.

Germline V gene data show CDR1 as SGHRS and CDR2 as YFSETQ. Trimming took off 4 bases at V and 0 bases at J, with 11 bases between the two ends. This CDR3 contains 15 residues. In the source study's methods: Amplification of reference gene primers was used by the study to estimate nucleated cell counts. Sequencing was performed with immunoSEQ multiplex PCR; in TCRdb, only in-frame clones are kept and a portion is missing. The DNA was the basis for D and trimming; V, J and clone size are from that table. The sample includes about 130,000 clones, 84% seen only once; the top ten take more than 10%. Material: peripheral blood. This sequence joins TRBV5-1 and TRBJ2-1; D call uncertain. This sequence originates from a human donor in a cohort sampled during active COVID-19. This chain's CDR3 is CASSAAVSSYNEQFF. CDR3 nucleotide sequence: TGCGCCAGCAGCGCGGCCGTCAGCTCCTACAATGAGCAGTTCTTC.